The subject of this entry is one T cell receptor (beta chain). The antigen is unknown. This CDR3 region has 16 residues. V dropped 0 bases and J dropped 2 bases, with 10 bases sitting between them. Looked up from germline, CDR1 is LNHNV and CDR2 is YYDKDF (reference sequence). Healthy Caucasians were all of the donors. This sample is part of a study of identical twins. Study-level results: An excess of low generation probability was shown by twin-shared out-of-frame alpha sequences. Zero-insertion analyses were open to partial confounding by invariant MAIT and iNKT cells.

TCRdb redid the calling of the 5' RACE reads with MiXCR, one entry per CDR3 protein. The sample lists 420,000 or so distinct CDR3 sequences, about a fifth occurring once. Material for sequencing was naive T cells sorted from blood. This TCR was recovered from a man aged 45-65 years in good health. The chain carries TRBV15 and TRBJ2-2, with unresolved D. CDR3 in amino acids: CATSRDTFINTGELFF. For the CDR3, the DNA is TGTGCCACCAGCAGAGATACGTTTATTAACACCGGGGAGCTGTTTTTT.